Below are 23 T cell receptor beta chains sequenced from a single sample in a study of graft-versus-host responses after intestinal transplantation. Clones were sequenced by immunoSEQ multiplex PCR, and TCRdb holds only the in-frame ones, with some missing. In the table there are some 120,000 clones, around nine tenths of which are singletons. No antigens are known for them. The material was unstimulated CD4+ T cells sorted from spleen or lymph node cells, obtained before intestinal transplant. All receptors derive from a human donor who received an intestinal transplant.

V gene TRBV7-9 combines with J gene TRBJ2-1, with D possibly being TRBD2 (6 bases). V was clipped by 4 bases and J by 5 bases, with 21 bases between them. The CDR3 consists of 17 residues. From germline, CDR1 is SEHNR and CDR2 FQNEAQ (reference sequence). The CDR3 DNA sequence: TGTGCCAGCAGCTCCGGAGGGACTCCAGGTCCGCACAATGAGCAGTTCTTC. It encodes CASSSGGTPGPHNEQFF.

J is TRBJ2-3 and V is TRBV11-3; D gene ambiguous. The V gene lost 4 bases and the J gene lost 2 bases, with 10 bases spanning the gap. The CDR3 totals 14 residues. CDR1 is SGHNT and CDR2 is YENEEA in the germline V gene. The CDR3 region has the DNA TGTGCCAGCAGCTCGGAACAGACCACAGATACGCAGTATTTT. This translates into CASSSEQTTDTQYF. The variable domain in full, with the rest retrieved from reference TRBV11-3 and TRBJ2-3, is EAGVVQSPRYKIIEKKQPVAFWCNPISGHNTLYWYLQNLGQGPELLIRYENEEAVDDSQLPKDRFSAERLKGVDSTLKIQPAELGDSAVYLCASSSEQTTDTQYFGPGTRLTVL.

Only a few counts were recorded for this clone. The chain has TRBV7-9 and TRBJ2-7; D perhaps matches TRBD1 (6 bases). From germline, CDR1 is SEHNR and CDR2 FQNEAQ (reference sequence). V was clipped by 1 base and J by 11 bases, with 15 bases between them. The CDR3 contains 13 residues. The CDR3 loop reads CASSLEAHRVKYF. DNA for the CDR3: TGTGCCAGCAGCTTAGAAGCCCACAGGGTGAAGTACTTC.

The rearrangement links TRBV4-2 to TRBJ1-1; D is ambiguous. Trimming removed 1 base from V and 1 base from J, with 7 bases in between. This CDR3 is built from 14 residues. Per the germline V gene, CDR1 is LGHNA and CDR2 is YNFKEQ. The CDR3 here is CASSQVARNTEAFF. CDR3 nucleotide sequence: TGTGCCAGCAGCCAAGTGGCGCGGAACACTGAAGCTTTCTTT.

This sequence joins TRBV5-6 and TRBJ2-7; 8 bases line up with TRBD2. The CDR3 extends over 13 amino acids. The V and J ends lost 8 bases and 3 bases, in that order; junction bases with no gene match: 7. Germline V gene lookup returns CDR1 SGHDT and CDR2 YYEEEE. This CDR3 reads CARGGLAGYEQYF. The CDR3 DNA is TGTGCCAGGGGGGGGCTAGCGGGCTACGAGCAGTACTTC.

The chain couples TRBV11-2 to TRBJ2-5; 8 bases fit TRBD2. Germline lookup yields CDR1 SGHAT and CDR2 FQNNGV. The CDR3 sequence is 17 residues long. The V segment lost 1 base and the J segment 1 base; nucleotides outside the gene matches: 8. The CDR3 DNA follows: TGTGCCAGCAGCTTAGGAGGGGGTAGCGGGGTCCAAGAGACCCAGTACTTC. Translation: CASSLGGGSGVQETQYF.

This chain uses TRBV6-1 with TRBJ2-3; no clear D. Germline V CDR1 and CDR2: MNHNS, SASEGT. This CDR3 is built from 14 residues. Trimming pared 6 bases from V and 7 bases from J, leaving 17 bases between. The CDR3 sequence is CASSPGVARNTQYF. The DNA of the CDR3 is TGTGCCAGCAGCCCCGGCGTAGCCCGGAATACGCAGTATTTT.

The gene calls are TRBV5-4 and TRBJ1-6; 7 bases are shared with TRBD1. Germline V gene lookup returns CDR1 SGHNT and CDR2 YYREEE (reference sequence). The CDR3 is 15 residues long. V lost 4 bases to trimming and J lost 10 bases; unmatched junction nucleotides: 11. This chain's CDR3 is CASSPTGSVASPLHF. The CDR3 DNA follows: TGTGCCAGCAGCCCGACAGGGAGCGTGGCGTCACCCCTCCACTTT.

V gene TRBV18 combines with J gene TRBJ1-4; D is unresolved. Germline CDR1 reads KGHSH; CDR2 reads LQKENI. There are 16 residues in the CDR3. Trimming left V 2 bases short and J 0 bases short, with 10 bases between. This chain's CDR3 is CASSPEQLATNEKLFF. CDR3 nucleotide sequence: TGTGCCAGCTCACCAGAGCAACTAGCAACTAATGAAAAACTGTTTTTT.

The count of this clone is one. CDR3 sequence reads: CASSPPGGAYNEQFF. CDR3 DNA sequence: TGTGCCAGCAGCCCCCCGGGCGGGGCCTACAATGAGCAGTTCTTC. The chain is built from TRBV11-3 and TRBJ2-1, with a possible D match to TRBD2 (6 bases). This CDR3 has 15 residues. Between the trimmed V and J ends, which lost 5 bases and 2 bases, there was a span of 13 bases. The germline V gene encodes CDR1 SGHNT and CDR2 YENEEA.

This chain uses TRBV30 with TRBJ1-4, with D perhaps TRBD1 (5 bases). From germline, CDR1 is GTSNPN and CDR2 SVGIG (reference sequence). CDR3 length: 16 residues. The V gene lost 5 bases and the J gene lost 0 bases, with 16 bases spanning the gap. This CDR3 is CAWAPRWGATNEKLFF. CDR3 sequence (DNA): TGTGCCTGGGCACCCCGGTGGGGGGCAACTAATGAAAAACTGTTTTTT.

The V and J genes are TRBV19 and TRBJ2-7; 9 bases are a match to TRBD2. This CDR3 region has 14 residues. The J segment lost 2 bases and the V segment lost 1 base, leaving 0 bases of the junction unmatched. The germline CDR1 and CDR2 sequences are LNHDA and SQIVND (reference sequence). The CDR3 DNA reads TGTGCCAGTAGTATAGGCGGGGGGGCCTACGAGCAGTACTTC. Its protein is CASSIGGGAYEQYF.

DNA for the CDR3: TGTGCCAGCAGGAGACAGGCGAGCTCCTACAATGAGCAGTTCTTC. This translates into CASRRQASSYNEQFF. This chain joins TRBV6-1 and TRBJ2-1, with D possibly being TRBD1 (6 bases). The CDR3 totals 15 residues. Trimming removed 6 bases at V and 0 bases at J, with 12 bases between. CDR1 and CDR2 from the germline V gene are MNHNS and SASEGT.

The chain carries TRBV7-2 and TRBJ1-2, with D tentatively TRBD1 (5 bases). V was cut by 3 bases and J by 4 bases, with 9 bases left in between. The germline gives CDR1 SGHTA, CDR2 FQGNSA. The CDR3 loop spans 13 amino acids. The chain's CDR3 is CASSFSGRYGYTF. In DNA form, the CDR3 reads TGTGCCAGCAGCTTTTCAGGGCGCTATGGCTACACCTTC.

The gene calls are TRBV13 and TRBJ1-1; no clear D. CDR1 is PRHDT, CDR2 FYEKMQ, per germline (reference sequence). The V end lost 6 bases, the J end lost 0 bases, and 11 bases lay between the germline ends. This CDR3 has 14 amino acids. The CDR3 spells CASRMRLLNTEAFF. Written as DNA, the CDR3 is TGTGCCAGCAGGATGAGACTCCTGAACACTGAAGCTTTCTTT.

The J gene is TRBJ1-2, the V gene TRBV4-1, with 10 nucleotides matching TRBD1. The V gene's germline CDR1 is MGHRA and CDR2 YSYEKL. Losses at the gene ends were 3 bases for V and 8 bases for J; bases not matched to a gene: 9. CDR3 length: 15 residues. This chain's CDR3 is CASSQAGTGVIGYTF. The CDR3 DNA is TGCGCCAGCAGCCAGGCCGGGACAGGGGTTATCGGCTACACCTTC.

This clone was counted a single time. This chain uses TRBV5-4 with TRBJ2-5; maybe TRBD2 (5 bases). The length of the CDR3 is 14 residues. CDR1 is SGHNT, CDR2 YYREEE, per germline (reference sequence). With 0 bases removed from V and 2 bases from J, the gap between germline ends came to 8 bases. This chain's CDR3 is CASSLGREQETQYF. DNA for the CDR3: TGTGCCAGCAGCTTGGGTCGGGAACAAGAGACCCAGTACTTC.

The chain joins TRBV2 to TRBJ2-7; unclear D gene. Trimming shortened V by 10 bases and J by 4 bases, and 11 bases separated the two germline ends. CDR1 is SNHLY and CDR2 is FYNNEI in the germline V gene. The CDR3 is 11 residues long. CDR3 bases: TGTGCCACCTCGGAAGATTACGAGCAGTACTTC. It specifies CATSEDYEQYF.

The chain recombines TRBV27 with TRBJ2-7; D is tentatively TRBD1 or TRBD2 (6 bases each). This CDR3 contains 17 residues. Per germline, CDR1 MNHEY and CDR2 SMNVEV (reference sequence). V lost 2 bases, J lost 2 bases, and 19 bases lay in between. The CDR3 here is CASSLGGNRVTAYEQYF. CDR3 DNA: TGTGCCAGCAGTTTAGGGGGGAACAGGGTCACGGCCTACGAGCAGTACTTC.

This clone came up a few times. The chain joins TRBV20-1 to TRBJ2-5, with D possibly matching TRBD2 (5 bases). V dropped 6 bases and J dropped 5 bases, with 10 bases sitting between them. In germline, CDR1 is DFQATT, CDR2 SNEGSKA (reference sequence). This CDR3 has 11 residues. CDR3 sequence: CSATGSETQYF. The CDR3 bases are TGCAGTGCGACGGGGTCCGAGACCCAGTACTTC.

The chain joins TRBV30 to TRBJ2-3; D is possibly TRBD1 or TRBD2 (7 bases each). CDR3 length equals 15 residues. The germline V gene encodes CDR1 GTSNPN and CDR2 SVGIG (reference sequence). V was cut by 4 bases and J by 2 bases, with 16 bases left in between. In nucleotides, the CDR3 is TGTGCCTGGACGACAGGGAGGGGGGTCACAGATACGCAGTATTTT. As protein: CAWTTGRGVTDTQYF.

This chain joins TRBV5-1 and TRBJ2-3, with 8 bases fitting TRBD2. CDR1 and CDR2 (germline): SGHRS, YFSETQ. This CDR3 is 15 amino acids long. The junction had 8 bases not matched to a gene; V was cut back by 4 bases and J by 4 bases. The CDR3 here is CASSAGGSGADTQYF. As DNA, the CDR3 is TGCGCCAGCAGCGCGGGGGGCAGTGGGGCAGATACGCAGTATTTT.

This chain uses TRBV7-3 with TRBJ2-1, with TRBD1 matching 8 bases. The CDR3 is 15 amino acids. With V trimmed by 5 bases and J by 3 bases, 6 bases remained unmatched. Germline assignment: CDR1 SGHTA and CDR2 FQGTGA. For the CDR3, the DNA is TGTGCCAGCAGCCAAGACAGGGGTAGCTACAATGAGCAGTTCTTC. It encodes CASSQDRGSYNEQFF. The full variable domain, completed using reference TRBV7-3 and TRBJ2-1, is GAGVSQTPSNKVTEKGKYVELRCDPISGHTALYWYRQSLGQGPEFLIYFQGTGAADDSGLPNDRFFAVRPEGSVSTLKIQRTERGDSAVYLCASSQDRGSYNEQFFGPGTRLTVL.